The source of this T cell receptor (beta chain) is a study of shared clonotypes between healthy human individuals. General study results and limits: Clonotype sharing among the donors was expected to vary with sequencing depth.

There were no recent acute infections or vaccinations among the donors, who were healthy HIV-negative adults. Genomic DNA of every subset was divided equally among multiple immunoSEQ plates. Here immunoSEQ multiplex PCR was the method, and the copy in TCRdb shows in-frame clones only, minus some. The table lists about 490,000 clones, 76% of them singletons. The J segment lost 4 bases and the V segment lost 4 bases, leaving 11 bases of the junction unmatched. Germline assignment: CDR1 LNHDA and CDR2 SQIVND (reference sequence). The CDR3 runs 17 residues. Of note for this clone: Its cognate antigen is unknown.

This TCR was sampled from a woman between 40 and 55 years old in good health. Some clones in this sample may be carry-over from other donors' samples. The specimen was PBMCs. The gene calls are TRBV19 and TRBJ2-3, with TRBD2 matching 10 bases. CDR3 loop: CASSTPQILAGADTQYF. In nucleotides, the CDR3 is TGTGCCAGTAGTACCCCCCAGATTCTAGCGGGAGCAGATACGCAGTATTTT.